This T cell receptor beta chain emerged from a study of T cell clonotyping in hematopoietic cell transplantation. Germline V gene lookup returns CDR1 SGHNT and CDR2 YENEEA. The CDR3 runs to 16 residues. The V end was cut by 5 bases, the J end by 7 bases, with 21 bases between. TCRdb's copy holds only in-frame clones and misses some; the assay was immunoSEQ multiplex PCR. The data contain 30,000 or so clones, approximately 90% of them singletons. Recipient blood drawn about 28 days pretransplant and days 30, 100, 180 after. Here the sequenced sample was PBMCs, taken 100 days after allogeneic stem cell transplant. The rearrangement joins TRBV11-3 to TRBJ2-1; possibly TRBD1 or TRBD2 for D (5 bases each). The clonotype comes from a female patient aged 50-59 years who had an allogeneic stem cell transplant from a related donor, so the T cells may come from the graft donor. Some clones in this sample may be carry-over from other donors' samples. CDR3 nucleotides: TGTGCCAGCAGCGACTCCGGGACGGGTTGGGGTAATGAGCAGTTCTTC. Residues: CASSDSGTGWGNEQFF.